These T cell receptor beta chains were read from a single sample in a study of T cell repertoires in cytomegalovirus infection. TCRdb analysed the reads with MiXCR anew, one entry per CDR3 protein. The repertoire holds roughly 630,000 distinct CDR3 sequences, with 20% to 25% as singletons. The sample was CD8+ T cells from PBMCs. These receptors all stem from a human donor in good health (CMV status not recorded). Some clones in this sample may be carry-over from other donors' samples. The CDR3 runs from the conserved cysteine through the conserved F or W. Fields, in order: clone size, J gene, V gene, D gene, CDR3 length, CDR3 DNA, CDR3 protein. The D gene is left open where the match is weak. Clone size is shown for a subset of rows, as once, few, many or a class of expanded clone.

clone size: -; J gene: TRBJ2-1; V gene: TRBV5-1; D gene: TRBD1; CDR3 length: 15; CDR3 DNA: TGCGCCAGCAGCCCGCCGGGACAGGGGGCAAAAGAGCAGTTCTTC; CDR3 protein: CASSPPGQGAKEQFF
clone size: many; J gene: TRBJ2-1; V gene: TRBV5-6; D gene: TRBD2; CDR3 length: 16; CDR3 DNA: TGTGCCAGCAGCTTCACCTCGAGCGGGGCCTACAATGAGCAGTTCTTC; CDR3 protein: CASSFTSSGAYNEQFF
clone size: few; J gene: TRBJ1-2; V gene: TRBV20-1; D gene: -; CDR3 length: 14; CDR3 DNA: TGCAGTGCCCCCTTAACAGCGTCTAACTATGGCTACACCTTC; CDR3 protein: CSAPLTASNYGYTF
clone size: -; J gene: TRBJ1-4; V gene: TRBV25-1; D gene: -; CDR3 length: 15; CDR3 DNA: TGTGCCAGCAGTGAATACTACGGGTGGAATGAAAAACTGTTTTTT; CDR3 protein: CASSEYYGWNEKLFF
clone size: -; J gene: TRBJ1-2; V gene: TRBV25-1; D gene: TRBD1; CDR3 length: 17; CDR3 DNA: TGTGCCAGCAAAGATCACGACAGGGACGGAACTAACTATGGCTACACCTTC; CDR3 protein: CASKDHDRDGTNYGYTF
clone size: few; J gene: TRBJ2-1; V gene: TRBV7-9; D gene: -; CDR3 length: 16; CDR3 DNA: TGTGCCAGCAGCCTGATTGGGGGAGCGGCCTACAATGAGCAGTTCTTC; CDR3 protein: CASSLIGGAAYNEQFF
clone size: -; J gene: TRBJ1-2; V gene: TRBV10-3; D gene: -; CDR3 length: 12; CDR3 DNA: TGTGCCATCAGTGATGAAATTTTTGGCTACACCTTC; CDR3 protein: CAISDEIFGYTF
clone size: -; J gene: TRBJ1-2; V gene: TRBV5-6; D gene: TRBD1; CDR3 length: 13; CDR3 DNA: TGTGTCAGCAGCGCCGGGACAGGGCTTGGCTACACCTTC; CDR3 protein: CVSSAGTGLGYTF
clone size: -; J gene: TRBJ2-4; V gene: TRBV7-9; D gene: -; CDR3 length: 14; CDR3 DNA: TGTGCCAGCAGCCTCGTGGTAGCCAAAAACATTCAGTACTTC; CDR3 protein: CASSLVVAKNIQYF
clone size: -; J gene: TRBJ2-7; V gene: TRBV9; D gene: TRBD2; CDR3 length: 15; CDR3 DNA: TGTGCCAGCAGCGTAGGCACTAGCGGGGCCTACGAGCAGTACTTC; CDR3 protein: CASSVGTSGAYEQYF
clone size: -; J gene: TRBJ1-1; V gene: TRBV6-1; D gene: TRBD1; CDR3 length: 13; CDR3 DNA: TGTGCCAGCAGTGAAGGACAGGGCTGGGTAGCTTTCTTT; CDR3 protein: CASSEGQGWVAFF
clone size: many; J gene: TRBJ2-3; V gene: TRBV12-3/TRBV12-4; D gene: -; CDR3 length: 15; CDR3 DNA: TGTGCCAGCAGTTATTCTGGGCTGGGGACAGATACGCAGTATTTT; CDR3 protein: CASSYSGLGTDTQYF
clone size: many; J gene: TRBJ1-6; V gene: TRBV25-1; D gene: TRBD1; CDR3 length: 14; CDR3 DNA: TGTGCCAGCCGCCGGACAGGACTTAATTCACCCCTCCACTTT; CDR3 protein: CASRRTGLNSPLHF